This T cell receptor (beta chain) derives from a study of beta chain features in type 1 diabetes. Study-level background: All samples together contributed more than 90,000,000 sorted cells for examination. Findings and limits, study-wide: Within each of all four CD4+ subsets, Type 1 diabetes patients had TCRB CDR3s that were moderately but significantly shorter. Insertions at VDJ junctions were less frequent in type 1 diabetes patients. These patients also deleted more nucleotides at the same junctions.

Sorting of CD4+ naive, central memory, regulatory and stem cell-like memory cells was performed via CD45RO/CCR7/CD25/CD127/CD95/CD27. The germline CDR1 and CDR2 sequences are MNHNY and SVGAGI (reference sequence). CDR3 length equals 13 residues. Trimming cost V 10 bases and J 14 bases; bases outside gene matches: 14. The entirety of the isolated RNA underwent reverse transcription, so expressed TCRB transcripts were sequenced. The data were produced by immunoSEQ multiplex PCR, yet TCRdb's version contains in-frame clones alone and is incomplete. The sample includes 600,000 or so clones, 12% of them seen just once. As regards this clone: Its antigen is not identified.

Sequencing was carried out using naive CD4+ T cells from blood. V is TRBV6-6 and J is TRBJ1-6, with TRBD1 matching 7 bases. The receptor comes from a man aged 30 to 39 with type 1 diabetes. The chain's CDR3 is CAISLEADRALHF. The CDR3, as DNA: TGTGCCATCTCACTCGAGGCCGACAGGGCCCTCCACTTT.